These T cell receptor beta chains were read from a single sample in a study of identifying expanded T cells in peripheral blood. Here immunoSEQ multiplex PCR was the method, and the copy in TCRdb shows in-frame clones only, minus some. Found here are more than 80,000 clones, about 87% of them singletons; the top ten hold over 3%. The sequenced sample consisted of blood. Receptor source: a person between 18 and 75 years old in good health. The CDR3 runs from the conserved cysteine through the conserved F or W. The D gene is left open where the match is weak. The size entry is marked missing in some rows and otherwise reads once, few, many or a size class.

D | J | size | V | CDR3 | DNA
- | TRBJ2-3 | - | TRBV19 | CASSIPAGGSTDTQYF | TGTGCCAGTAGTATCCCCGCGGGCGGTAGCACAGATACGCAGTATTTT
- | TRBJ2-5 | once | TRBV2 | CASSFNRETQYF | TGTGCCAGCAGTTTTAACAGGGAGACCCAGTACTTC
TRBD2 | TRBJ2-5 | - | TRBV28 | CASRQRGQETQYF | TGTGCCAGCAGGCAGCGGGGGCAAGAGACCCAGTACTTC
- | TRBJ2-7 | - | TRBV10-2 | CASSDSQGNSYEQYF | TGCGCCAGCAGTGACTCCCAGGGAAATTCATACGAGCAGTACTTC
TRBD2 | TRBJ2-3 | - | TRBV28 | CASTILGPPLAGGTDTQYF | TGTGCCAGCACCATTTTGGGCCCTCCACTAGCGGGGGGTACAGATACGCAGTATTTT
TRBD2 | TRBJ2-3 | once | TRBV27 | CASSLSRGTGTDTQYF | TGTGCCAGCAGTTTATCGCGGGGGACGGGCACAGATACGCAGTATTTT
- | TRBJ2-5 | - | TRBV6-1 | CATRHIQETQYF | TGTGCTACCCGACACATACAAGAGACCCAGTACTTC
TRBD1 | TRBJ2-2 | - | TRBV10-1 | CASSDGQGRELFF | TGCGCCAGCAGTGATGGACAGGGTCGGGAGCTGTTTTTT
- | TRBJ2-7 | - | TRBV5-1 | CASSSGSGNEQYF | TGCGCCAGCAGCAGCGGGTCTGGGAACGAGCAGTACTTC
TRBD2 | TRBJ2-3 | once | TRBV4-1 | CASSQELAGGFMNTQYF | TGCGCCAGCAGCCAAGAGTTAGCGGGGGGGTTCATGAATACGCAGTATTTT
TRBD2 | TRBJ2-7 | - | TRBV14 | CASSRRTSGVYEQYF | TGTGCCAGCAGCCGGAGGACTAGCGGGGTTTACGAGCAGTACTTC
- | TRBJ2-7 | - | TRBV5-5 | CASSFRTFYEQYF | TGTGCCAGCAGCTTCAGGACCTTCTACGAGCAGTACTTC
TRBD2 | TRBJ2-7 | - | TRBV7-2 | CASSLEAGGVYEQYF | TGTGCCAGCAGCTTAGAAGCGGGAGGGGTATACGAGCAGTACTTC
TRBD1 | TRBJ2-2 | - | TRBV12-5 | CASGWTGSGELFF | TGTGCTAGTGGTTGGACAGGTTCCGGGGAGCTGTTTTTT
TRBD2 | TRBJ2-1 | - | TRBV9 | CASSVLAGSYNEQFF | TGTGCCAGCAGCGTACTAGCGGGATCCTACAATGAGCAGTTCTTC
- | TRBJ1-5 | - | TRBV9 | CASSVEGGYQPQHF | TGTGCCAGCAGCGTAGAGGGAGGCTATCAGCCCCAGCATTTT
- | TRBJ2-7 | medium-sized | TRBV6-1 | CASSEGDTYEQYF | TGTGCCAGCAGTGAAGGGGACACCTACGAGCAGTACTTC
- | TRBJ2-7 | - | TRBV5-6 | CASSMDWHEQYF | TGTGCCAGCAGCATGGACTGGCACGAGCAGTACTTC
TRBD2 | TRBJ2-1 | - | TRBV14 | CASSHATSGRDEQFF | TGTGCCAGCAGCCACGCGACTAGCGGGAGGGATGAGCAGTTCTTC
- | TRBJ2-1 | - | TRBV30 | CAWSVGEQFF | TGTGCCTGGAGTGTAGGTGAGCAGTTCTTC
TRBD2 | TRBJ2-3 | - | TRBV30 | CAWRLAGVRGDTQYF | TGTGCCTGGAGGCTAGCGGGAGTTAGGGGAGATACGCAGTATTTT
TRBD1 | TRBJ2-7 | - | TRBV28 | CASSLRTGPLSYEQYF | TGTGCCAGCAGTCTAAGGACAGGGCCCTTATCCTACGAGCAGTACTTC
- | TRBJ2-1 | - | TRBV9 | CASSVAASYNEQFF | TGTGCCAGCAGCGTAGCTGCATCCTACAATGAGCAGTTCTTC
- | TRBJ2-3 | - | TRBV27 | CASSLVWVGDTQYF | TGTGCCAGCAGTTTAGTATGGGTGGGAGATACGCAGTATTTT
TRBD2 | TRBJ2-2 | - | TRBV27 | CASSQPGLAGFAGELFF | TGTGCCAGCAGTCAACCGGGACTAGCGGGGTTCGCCGGGGAGCTGTTTTTT
- | TRBJ2-3 | - | TRBV9 | CASSGSGPGGDTQYF | TGTGCCAGCAGCGGTAGCGGGCCAGGGGGAGATACGCAGTATTTT
- | TRBJ2-5 | - | TRBV19 | CASGDGGRGGEETQYF | TGTGCCAGTGGGGATGGTGGCAGGGGAGGCGAGGAGACCCAGTACTTC
TRBD2 | TRBJ2-7 | - | TRBV9 | CASSVGGLAGAVYEQYF | TGTGCCAGCAGCGTAGGCGGACTAGCGGGGGCCGTTTACGAGCAGTACTTC
- | TRBJ2-3 | - | TRBV2 | CASLPRATDTQYF | TGTGCCAGCTTACCCAGGGCCACAGATACGCAGTATTTT
- | TRBJ1-1 | - | TRBV7-3 | CASSLNRVAEAFF | TGTGCCAGCAGCTTAAACAGGGTAGCTGAAGCTTTCTTT
TRBD1 | TRBJ1-1 | - | TRBV28 | CASSFPGLTGREAFF | TGTGCCAGCAGTTTCCCGGGTTTGACAGGGAGGGAAGCTTTCTTT
- | TRBJ2-7 | - | TRBV5-1 | CASTGPSSYEQYF | TGCGCCAGCACAGGTCCCAGCTCCTACGAGCAGTACTTC
- | TRBJ2-3 | - | TRBV4-3 | CASSQGGRGNTDTQYF | TGCGCCAGCAGCCAAGGGGGCAGGGGAAACACAGATACGCAGTATTTT
TRBD1 | TRBJ1-6 | - | TRBV5-8 | CASSGDRDDSPLHF | TGTGCCAGCAGCGGGGACAGGGATGATTCACCCCTCCACTTT
TRBD2 | TRBJ2-7 | - | TRBV28 | CASSSLAGGPEEQYF | TGTGCCAGCAGTTCCCTAGCGGGAGGGCCGGAAGAGCAGTACTTC
- | TRBJ1-2 | - | TRBV5-6 | CASSLIANYGYTF | TGTGCCAGCAGCTTGATAGCTAACTATGGCTACACCTTC
- | TRBJ2-1 | - | TRBV30 | CAWSGASYNEQFF | TGTGCCTGGAGTGGGGCGTCCTACAATGAGCAGTTCTTC
TRBD1 | TRBJ1-1 | - | TRBV19 | CASSYRRQGGPEAFF | TGTGCCAGTAGTTATCGCAGACAGGGAGGGCCTGAAGCTTTCTTT
- | TRBJ2-2 | once | TRBV7-7 | CASMAPGELFF | TGTGCCAGCATGGCCCCCGGGGAGCTGTTTTTT
- | TRBJ2-3 | - | TRBV6-4 | CASSTSPDADTQYF | TGTGCCAGCAGTACAAGCCCGGACGCGGATACGCAGTATTTT
TRBD2 | TRBJ2-1 | - | TRBV9 | CASGLAGVSGYNEQFF | TGTGCCAGCGGGCTAGCGGGAGTTTCCGGTTACAATGAGCAGTTCTTC
- | TRBJ1-1 | - | TRBV5-1 | CASSFEHLNTEAFF | TGCGCCAGCAGCTTTGAACACTTGAACACTGAAGCTTTCTTT
- | TRBJ2-7 | - | TRBV15 | CATSRGGLQGYEQYF | TGTGCCACCAGCAGGGGGGGACTTCAGGGGTACGAGCAGTACTTC
- | TRBJ2-2 | - | TRBV5-5 | CASSLVPSGNTGELFF | TGTGCCAGCAGCTTGGTACCAAGCGGGAACACCGGGGAGCTGTTTTTT
TRBD2 | TRBJ2-1 | - | TRBV28 | CASSPSGLAGAGEQFF | TGTGCCAGCAGTCCCTCGGGACTAGCGGGAGCAGGGGAGCAGTTCTTC
- | TRBJ2-3 | - | TRBV9 | CASSARGASTSTDTQYF | TGTGCCAGCAGCGCGCGAGGGGCTAGTACTAGCACAGATACGCAGTATTTT